The 15 T cell receptor beta chains in this list originate from one sample, sequenced in a study of cytomegalovirus exposure and HLA in healthy donors. Both 60 Vbeta primers and 13 Jbeta primers went into the PCR. Sequencing used immunoSEQ multiplex PCR; TCRdb keeps in-frame clones, though not all of them. The sample holds 130,000 to 150,000 clones, 78% seen once. The specimen sequenced was PBMCs. The source is a man aged 40-55 years in good health and CMV-seropositive.

A single count supports this clone. The CDR3 loop reads CSALAGGPYNEQFF. DNA of the CDR3: TGCAGCGCCCTAGCGGGGGGGCCCTACAATGAGCAGTTCTTC. The chain has TRBV29-1 and TRBJ2-1; 12 nucleotides align to TRBD2. The CDR3 extends over 14 amino acids. In germline, CDR1 is SQVTM, CDR2 ANQGSEA. V gave up 7 bases and J gave up 2 bases; unmatched junction bases: 3.

This clone has just one count. The rearrangement joins TRBV30 to TRBJ1-1; possible D gene TRBD1, 5 bases. V was clipped by 2 bases and J by 0 bases, with 10 bases between them. This CDR3 is 14 amino acids long. Per germline, CDR1 GTSNPN and CDR2 SVGIG (reference sequence). The CDR3 here is CAWSLGVMNTEAFF. DNA for the CDR3: TGTGCCTGGAGTTTAGGGGTTATGAACACTGAAGCTTTCTTT.

The V gene is TRBV5-1, the J gene TRBJ2-5; 9 bases align to TRBD1. There are 15 residues in the CDR3. Germline trimming cut 4 bases from V and 2 bases from J; bases unmatched to any gene: 6. Germline lookup yields CDR1 SGHRS and CDR2 YFSETQ. CDR3 residues: CASSRTGDQQETQYF. The CDR3 DNA reads as TGCGCCAGCAGCCGGACAGGGGATCAACAAGAGACCCAGTACTTC.

The chain combines TRBV11-2 with TRBJ2-3; D not resolved. Trimming shortened V by 1 base and J by 2 bases, and 4 bases separated the two germline ends. The germline gives CDR1 SGHAT, CDR2 FQNNGV. CDR3 length equals 13 residues. The CDR3 region is CASSLGHTDTQYF. The CDR3 DNA follows: TGTGCCAGCAGCTTAGGACACACAGATACGCAGTATTTT.

The sample holds one count of this clone. V and J are TRBV5-1 and TRBJ2-2; 10 bases match TRBD1. Per germline, CDR1 SGHRS and CDR2 YFSETQ. This CDR3 region has 16 residues. V trimming: 2 bases; J trimming: 4 bases; junction bases outside the gene matches: 5. The DNA of the CDR3 is TGCGCCAGCAGCTTCCGGGACAGGGGAGGCACCGGGGAGCTGTTTTTT. This sequence encodes CASSFRDRGGTGELFF.

This rearrangement joins TRBV11-3 to TRBJ2-1; D not certain. The V gene lost 4 bases and the J gene lost 6 bases, with 7 bases spanning the gap. Germline-derived CDR1 and CDR2 are SGHNT and YENEEA. The CDR3 has 12 residues. The DNA of the CDR3 is TGTGCCAGCAGCTCTCTAAGCAATGAGCAGTTCTTC. Protein sequence: CASSSLSNEQFF. Using reference TRBV11-3 and TRBJ2-1 for the parts outside the CDR3, the full variable domain is EAGVVQSPRYKIIEKKQPVAFWCNPISGHNTLYWYLQNLGQGPELLIRYENEEAVDDSQLPKDRFSAERLKGVDSTLKIQPAELGDSAVYLCASSSLSNEQFFGPGTRLTVL.

The chain carries TRBV19 and TRBJ1-2; perhaps TRBD1 as D (5 bases). There are 14 residues in the CDR3. The germline gives CDR1 LNHDA, CDR2 SQIVND (reference sequence). Trimming removed 5 bases at V and 1 base at J, with 11 bases between. The CDR3 region is CASSQGYINYGYTF. The CDR3 DNA reads TGTGCCAGTAGTCAGGGATACATTAACTATGGCTACACCTTC.

The gene calls are TRBV5-4 and TRBJ2-7, with D possibly matching TRBD1 (5 bases). Trimming took 2 bases from V and 2 from J, leaving 14 bases between them. This CDR3 region has 15 residues. CDR1 SGHNT and CDR2 YYREEE come from the germline V gene (reference sequence). This CDR3 reads CASSLGALGAYEQYF. The CDR3 DNA reads as TGTGCCAGCAGCTTAGGGGCGCTTGGGGCCTACGAGCAGTACTTC.

The genes are TRBV28 and TRBJ2-7; 8 bases fit TRBD2. CDR3 length: 11 amino acids. The V gene's germline CDR1 is MDHEN and CDR2 SYDVKM. The trim removed 9 bases at V and 6 bases at J, leaving 4 bases unmatched. The CDR3 loop is CASRLAREQYF. CDR3 sequence (DNA): TGTGCCAGTAGACTAGCGCGCGAGCAGTACTTC.

This clone was observed a handful of times. V is TRBV5-6 and J is TRBJ2-5; 7 bases are shared with TRBD1. V shed 0 bases, J shed 3 bases, and the junction held 8 bases outside the gene matches. The CDR3 is 16 residues long. CDR1 is SGHDT and CDR2 is YYEEEE in the germline V gene. The CDR3 region has the DNA TGTGCCAGCAGCTTGGGACCACAGGGGACAAAAGAGACCCAGTACTTC. Translated, it gives CASSLGPQGTKETQYF.

The rearrangement uses TRBV27 and TRBJ1-5, with 10 positions matching TRBD1. V shed 5 bases, J shed 7 bases, and the junction held 5 bases outside the gene matches. The CDR3 is 14 amino acids. Germline V gene lookup returns CDR1 MNHEY and CDR2 SMNVEV (reference sequence). The CDR3 is CASSRDRGVQPQHF. CDR3 coding DNA: TGTGCCAGCAGTAGGGACAGGGGAGTACAGCCCCAGCATTTT.

V usage is TRBV2 and J usage is TRBJ2-7; TRBD2 is a possible D gene (7 bases). The V and J ends lost 6 bases and 11 bases respectively, with 23 bases between them. This CDR3 comprises 14 residues. The germline V gene encodes CDR1 SNHLY and CDR2 FYNNEI. Written as DNA, the CDR3 is TGTGCCAGCAGCTCACTGGGGGGGGCAGTTAACGAGTACTTC. Translation: CASSSLGGAVNEYF. Combining the CDR3 with reference TRBV2 and TRBJ2-7 gives the whole variable domain EPEVTQTPSHQVTQMGQEVILRCVPISNHLYFYWYRQILGQKVEFLVSFYNNEISEKSEIFDDQFSVERPDGSNFTLKIRSTKLEDSAMYFCASSSLGGAVNEYFGPGTRLTVT.

V gene TRBV7-2 combines with J gene TRBJ2-7; 7 bases agree with TRBD2. The germline V gene encodes CDR1 SGHTA and CDR2 FQGNSA. The CDR3 runs 17 residues. After removal of 4 bases from V and 4 bases from J, the junction contained 16 bases not matched to a gene. CDR3 coding DNA: TGTGCCAGCAGCTCTAACGAGGGGCGGGAGTTTAGATACGAGCAGTACTTC. Protein: CASSSNEGREFRYEQYF. The complete variable domain, with remaining parts taken from reference TRBV7-2 and TRBJ2-7, reads GAGVSQSPSNKVTEKGKDVELRCDPISGHTALYWYRQSLGQGLEFLIYFQGNSAPDKSGLPSDRFSAERTGGSVSTLTIQRTQQEDSAVYLCASSSNEGREFRYEQYFGPGTRLTVT.

This clone turned up a few times. The V call is TRBV30, the J call TRBJ1-6; D perhaps matches TRBD1 (5 bases). Germline CDR1 GTSNPN, CDR2 SVGIG (reference sequence). Trimming pared 4 bases from V and 10 bases from J, leaving 14 bases between. This CDR3 comprises 13 residues. CDR3 nucleotides: TGTGCCTGGACGTCAGGGTCTAACTCACCCCTCCACTTT. Its protein product is CAWTSGSNSPLHF.

The chain is built from TRBV2 and TRBJ2-6, with a tentative D call TRBD2 (6 bases). V was clipped by 6 bases and J by 0 bases, with 9 bases between them. CDR1 and CDR2 from the germline V gene are SNHLY and FYNNEI. The CDR3 contains 15 residues. The CDR3 region has the DNA TGTGCCAGCAGGGTAGCGGCCTCTGGGGCCAACGTCCTGACTTTC. Its translation is CASRVAASGANVLTF.